One and the same sample provided the 11 T cell receptor beta chains below, sequenced in a study of T cell repertoires in cytomegalovirus infection. Via MiXCR, TCRdb re-called the reads, giving one row per CDR3 protein. The sample contains roughly 280,000 distinct CDR3 sequences, roughly 10% of which appear only once. The sample consisted of PBMCs. All receptors come from a human donor in good health (CMV status not recorded). Some clones in this sample may be carry-over from other donors' samples.

The table lists this clonotype with many counts. The rearrangement uses TRBV5-1 and TRBJ2-2; 9 bases map to TRBD2. The germline CDR1 and CDR2 sequences are SGHRS and YFSETQ. J lost 7 bases, V lost 9 bases, and 13 bases had no gene match. The CDR3 is 15 residues long. Here the CDR3 reads CATAAVAGAVGELFF. The DNA for the CDR3 is TGCGCCACCGCCGCGGTAGCGGGGGCGGTCGGGGAGCTGTTTTTT.

This clonotype has a count of ten or more. CDR3 in amino acids: CASSFYSGQEAFF. CDR3 sequence (DNA): TGTGCCAGCAGCTTTTATTCGGGACAGGAAGCTTTCTTT. The rearrangement uses TRBV7-2 and TRBJ1-1, with TRBD1 matching 7 bases. This CDR3 contains 13 residues. Germline-derived CDR1 and CDR2 are SGHTA and FQGNSA. V gave up 3 bases and J gave up 8 bases; unmatched junction bases: 6.

Many counts were recorded for this clonotype. The genes are TRBV28 and TRBJ1-4, with 7 bases aligning to TRBD1. The germline V gene has CDR1 MDHEN and CDR2 SYDVKM. There are 17 residues in the CDR3. J was trimmed by 0 bases and V by 6 bases; bases with no gene match: 10. CDR3 DNA sequence: TGTGCCAGCAGCCTGACAGGGAAGGGGGCAACTAATGAAAAACTGTTTTTT. Protein product: CASSLTGKGATNEKLFF.

This clonotype was picked up many times. J is TRBJ1-1 and V is TRBV10-3; no firm D call. Germline values: CDR1 ENHRY, CDR2 SYGVKD. Trimming pared 3 bases from V and 9 bases from J, leaving 8 bases between. CDR3 size: 11 residues. CDR3 bases: TGTGCCATCAGTGATTTGGTCCAAGCTTTCTTT. Translating gives CAISDLVQAFF.

There are many counts of this clonotype. The chain uses TRBV7-2 and TRBJ2-2; possibly TRBD2 for D (5 bases). Trimming cost V 4 bases and J 4 bases, with 16 bases left between them. There are 16 residues in the CDR3. Germline V CDR1 and CDR2: SGHTA, FQGNSA. In nucleotides, the CDR3 is TGTGCCAGCAGCTCCCGAACCCGGGAACCCACCGGGGAGCTGTTTTTT. Amino acid sequence: CASSSRTREPTGELFF. Filled out from reference TRBV7-2 and TRBJ2-2, the complete variable domain reads GAGVSQSPSNKVTEKGKDVELRCDPISGHTALYWYRQSLGQGLEFLIYFQGNSAPDKSGLPSDRFSAERTGGSVSTLTIQRTQQEDSAVYLCASSSRTREPTGELFFGEGSRLTVL.

The chain recombines TRBV7-9 with TRBJ2-7; D remains unclear. The V end lost 2 bases, the J end lost 2 bases, and 4 bases lay between the germline ends. This CDR3 spans 12 amino acids. Germline CDR1 SEHNR, CDR2 FQNEAQ (reference sequence). The CDR3 loop is CASSLPPYEQYF. The DNA for the CDR3 is TGTGCCAGCAGCTTACCCCCCTACGAGCAGTACTTC.

This chain connects TRBV10-3 to TRBJ2-7; perhaps TRBD2 as D (5 bases). The V and J ends lost 0 bases and 0 bases respectively, with 9 bases between them. Germline V gene sequence: CDR1 ENHRY, CDR2 SYGVKD. The CDR3 extends over 15 amino acids. The DNA of the CDR3 is TGTGCCATCAGTGAGTCAGGGAGAAGCTCCTACGAGCAGTACTTC. Translating gives CAISESGRSSYEQYF.

This clonotype was found a few times. The V and J genes are TRBV7-2 and TRBJ2-5; D perhaps matches TRBD1 (5 bases). From germline, CDR1 is SGHTA and CDR2 FQGNSA. V was pared by 1 base and J by 5 bases, with 11 bases between. The CDR3 runs to 14 residues. The CDR3 reads CASSLEAGLETQYF. CDR3 nucleotides: TGTGCCAGCAGCTTAGAGGCAGGGCTGGAGACCCAGTACTTC.

J is TRBJ1-5 and V is TRBV29-1; D may be TRBD1 (6 bases). The CDR3 loop spans 12 amino acids. CDR1 is SQVTM and CDR2 is ANQGSEA in the germline V gene. V lost 5 bases and J lost 7, with 12 bases in between. CDR3 residues: CSVKGGSQPQHF. The CDR3 DNA reads TGCAGCGTTAAGGGGGGGAGCCAGCCCCAGCATTTT.

The sample holds many counts of this clonotype. The V call is TRBV7-2, the J call TRBJ2-5, with a tentative D call TRBD2 (5 bases). Germline loops: CDR1 SGHTA, CDR2 FQGNSA. CDR3 length: 14 amino acids. V gave up 5 bases and J gave up 1 base, with 11 bases separating them. Here the CDR3 DNA reads TGTGCCAGCAGCCCAAGGACTTCCCAAGAGACCCAGTACTTC. It is translated as CASSPRTSQETQYF.

This clonotype has a count of ten or more. This rearrangement joins TRBV7-2 to TRBJ1-1; no reliable D call. With 7 bases removed from V and 0 bases from J, the gap between germline ends came to 12 bases. The CDR3 covers 14 residues. The germline V gene has CDR1 SGHTA and CDR2 FQGNSA. The chain's CDR3 is CASTEGLLNTEAFF. CDR3 DNA sequence: TGTGCCAGCACCGAAGGCCTTTTGAACACTGAAGCTTTCTTT.